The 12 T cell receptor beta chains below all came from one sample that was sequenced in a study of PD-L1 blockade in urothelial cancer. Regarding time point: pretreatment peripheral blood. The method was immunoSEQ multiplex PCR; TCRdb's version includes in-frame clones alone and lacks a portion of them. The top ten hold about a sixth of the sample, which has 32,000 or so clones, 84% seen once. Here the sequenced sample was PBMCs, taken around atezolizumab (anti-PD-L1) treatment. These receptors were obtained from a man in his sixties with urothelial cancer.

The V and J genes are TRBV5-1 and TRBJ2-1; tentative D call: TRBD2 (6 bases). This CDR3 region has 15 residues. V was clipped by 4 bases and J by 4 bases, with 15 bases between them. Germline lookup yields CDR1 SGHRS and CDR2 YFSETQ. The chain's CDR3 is CASSASGVRYNEQFF. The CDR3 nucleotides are TGCGCCAGCAGCGCCTCGGGAGTACGGTACAATGAGCAGTTCTTC.

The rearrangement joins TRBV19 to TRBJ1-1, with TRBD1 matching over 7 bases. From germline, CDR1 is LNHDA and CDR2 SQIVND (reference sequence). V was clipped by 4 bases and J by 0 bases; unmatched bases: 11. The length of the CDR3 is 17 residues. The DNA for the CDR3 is TGTGCCAGTAGTAAACGACAGGGAAGACGCTTGAACACTGAAGCTTTCTTT. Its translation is CASSKRQGRRLNTEAFF.

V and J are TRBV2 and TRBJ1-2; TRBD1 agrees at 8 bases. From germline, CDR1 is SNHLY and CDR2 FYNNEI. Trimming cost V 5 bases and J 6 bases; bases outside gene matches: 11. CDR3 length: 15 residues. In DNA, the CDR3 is TGTGCCAGCAGTCCTGGCCAATCCAGGGGGCATGGCTACACCTTC. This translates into CASSPGQSRGHGYTF.

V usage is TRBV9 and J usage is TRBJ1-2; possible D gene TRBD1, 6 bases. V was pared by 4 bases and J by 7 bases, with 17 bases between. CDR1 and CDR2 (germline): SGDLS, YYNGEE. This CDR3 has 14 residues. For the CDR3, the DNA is TGTGCCAGCAGCTCACAGACCGGACAGTTTGGCTACACCTTC. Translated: CASSSQTGQFGYTF.

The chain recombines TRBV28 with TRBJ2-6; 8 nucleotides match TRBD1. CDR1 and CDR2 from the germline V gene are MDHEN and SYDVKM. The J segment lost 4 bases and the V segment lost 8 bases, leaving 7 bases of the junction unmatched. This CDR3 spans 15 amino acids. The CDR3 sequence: CASDNRGAGANVLTF. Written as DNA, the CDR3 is TGTGCCAGCGACAACAGGGGGGCAGGGGCCAACGTCCTGACTTTC.

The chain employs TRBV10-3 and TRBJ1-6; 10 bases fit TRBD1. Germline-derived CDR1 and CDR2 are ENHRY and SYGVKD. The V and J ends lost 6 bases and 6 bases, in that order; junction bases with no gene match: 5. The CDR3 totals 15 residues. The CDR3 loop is CAIRDRGTANSPLHF. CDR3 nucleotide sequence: TGTGCCATCAGGGACAGGGGGACCGCTAATTCACCCCTCCACTTT.

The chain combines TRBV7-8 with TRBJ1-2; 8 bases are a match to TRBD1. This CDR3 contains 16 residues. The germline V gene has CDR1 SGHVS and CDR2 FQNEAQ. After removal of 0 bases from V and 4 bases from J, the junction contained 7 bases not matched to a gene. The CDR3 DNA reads TGTGCCAGCAGCTTAGCGGGGACAGGTCCGCGCTATGGCTACACCTTC. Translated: CASSLAGTGPRYGYTF.

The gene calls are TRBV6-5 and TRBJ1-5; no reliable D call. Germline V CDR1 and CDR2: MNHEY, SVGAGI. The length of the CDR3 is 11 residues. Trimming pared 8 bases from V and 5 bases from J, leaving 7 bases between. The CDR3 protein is CASGLYQPQHF. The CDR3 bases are TGTGCCAGCGGGCTGTATCAGCCCCAGCATTTT.

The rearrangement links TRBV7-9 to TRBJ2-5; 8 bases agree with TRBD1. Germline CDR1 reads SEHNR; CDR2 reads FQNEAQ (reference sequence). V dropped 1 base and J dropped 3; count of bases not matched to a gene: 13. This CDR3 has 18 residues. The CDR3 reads CASSLVRGLNYPKETQYF. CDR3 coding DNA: TGTGCCAGCAGCTTAGTCAGGGGGCTCAACTACCCCAAAGAGACCCAGTACTTC. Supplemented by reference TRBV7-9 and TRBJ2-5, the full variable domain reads DTGVSQNPRHKITKRGQNVTFRCDPISEHNRLYWYRQTLGQGPEFLTYFQNEAQLEKSRLLSDRFSAERPKGSFSTLEIQRTEQGDSAMYLCASSLVRGLNYPKETQYFGPGTRLLVL.

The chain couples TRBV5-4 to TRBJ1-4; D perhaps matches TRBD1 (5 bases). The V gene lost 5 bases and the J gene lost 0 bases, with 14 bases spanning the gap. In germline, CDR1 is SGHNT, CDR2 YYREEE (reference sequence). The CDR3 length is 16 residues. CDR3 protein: CASSQTPTATNEKLFF. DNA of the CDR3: TGTGCCAGCAGTCAGACACCGACAGCAACTAATGAAAAACTGTTTTTT.

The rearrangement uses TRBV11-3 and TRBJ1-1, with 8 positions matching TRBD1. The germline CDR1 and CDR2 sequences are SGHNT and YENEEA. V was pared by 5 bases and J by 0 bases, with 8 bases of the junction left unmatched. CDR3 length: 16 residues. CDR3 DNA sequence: TGTGCCAGCAGCGAACGGACAGGGCGGCTGAACACTGAAGCTTTCTTT. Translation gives CASSERTGRLNTEAFF.

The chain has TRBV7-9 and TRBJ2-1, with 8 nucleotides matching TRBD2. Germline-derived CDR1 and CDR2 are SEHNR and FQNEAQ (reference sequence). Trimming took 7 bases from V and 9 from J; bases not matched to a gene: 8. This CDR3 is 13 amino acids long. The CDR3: CASTPRGRTEQFF. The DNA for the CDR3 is TGTGCCAGCACCCCGCGCGGGAGGACTGAGCAGTTCTTC.